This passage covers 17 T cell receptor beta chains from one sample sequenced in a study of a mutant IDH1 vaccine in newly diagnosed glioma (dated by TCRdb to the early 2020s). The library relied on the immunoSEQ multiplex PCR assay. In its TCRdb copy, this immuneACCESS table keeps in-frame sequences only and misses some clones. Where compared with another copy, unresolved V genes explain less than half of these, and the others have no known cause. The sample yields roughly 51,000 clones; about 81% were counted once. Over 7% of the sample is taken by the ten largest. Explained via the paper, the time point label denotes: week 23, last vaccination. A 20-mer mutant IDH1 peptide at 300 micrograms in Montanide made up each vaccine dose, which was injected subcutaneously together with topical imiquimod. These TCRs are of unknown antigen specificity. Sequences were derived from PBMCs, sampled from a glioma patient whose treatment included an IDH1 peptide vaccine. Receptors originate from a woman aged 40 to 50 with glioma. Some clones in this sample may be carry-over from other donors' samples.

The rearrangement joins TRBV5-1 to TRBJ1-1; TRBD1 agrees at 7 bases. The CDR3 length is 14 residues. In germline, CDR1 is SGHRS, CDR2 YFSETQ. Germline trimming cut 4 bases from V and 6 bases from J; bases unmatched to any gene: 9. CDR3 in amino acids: CASSQATGTPEAFF. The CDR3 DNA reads TGCGCCAGCAGCCAAGCGACAGGGACACCTGAAGCTTTCTTT.

The CDR3 sequence is CASSPRARVETQYF. The CDR3 nucleotides read TGCGCCAGCAGCCCGAGGGCTCGGGTTGAGACCCAGTACTTC. This chain links TRBV4-3 with TRBJ2-5, with D possibly being TRBD2 (5 bases). The CDR3 is 14 residues long. Trimming stripped 4 bases from V and 5 bases from J, with 14 bases between. From germline, CDR1 is LGHNA and CDR2 YSLEER.

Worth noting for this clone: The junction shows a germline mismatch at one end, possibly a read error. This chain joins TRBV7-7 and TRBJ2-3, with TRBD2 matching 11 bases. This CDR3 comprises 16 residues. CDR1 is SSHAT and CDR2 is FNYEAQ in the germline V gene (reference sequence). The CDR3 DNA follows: TGTGCTAGCAGCTTATCTAGCGGGGGGACCACAGATACGCAGTATTTT. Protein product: CASSLSSGGTTDTQYF.

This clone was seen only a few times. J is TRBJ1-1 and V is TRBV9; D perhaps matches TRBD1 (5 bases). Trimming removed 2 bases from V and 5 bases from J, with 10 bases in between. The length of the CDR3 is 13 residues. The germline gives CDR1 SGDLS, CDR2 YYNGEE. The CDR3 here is CASSVRVGTEAFF. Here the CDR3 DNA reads TGTGCCAGCAGCGTCAGGGTGGGGACTGAAGCTTTCTTT. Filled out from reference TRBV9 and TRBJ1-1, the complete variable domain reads DSGVTQTPKHLITATGQRVTLRCSPRSGDLSVYWYQQSLDQGLQFLIQYYNGEERAKGNILERFSAQQFPDLHSELNLSSLELGDSALYFCASSVRVGTEAFFGQGTRLTVV.

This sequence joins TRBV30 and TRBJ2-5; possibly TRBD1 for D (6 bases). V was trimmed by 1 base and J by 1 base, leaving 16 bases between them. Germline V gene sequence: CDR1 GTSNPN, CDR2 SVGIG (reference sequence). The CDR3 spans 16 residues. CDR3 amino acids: CAWSDQGLLSQETQYF. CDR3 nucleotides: TGTGCCTGGAGTGACCAGGGGCTCCTATCCCAAGAGACCCAGTACTTC.

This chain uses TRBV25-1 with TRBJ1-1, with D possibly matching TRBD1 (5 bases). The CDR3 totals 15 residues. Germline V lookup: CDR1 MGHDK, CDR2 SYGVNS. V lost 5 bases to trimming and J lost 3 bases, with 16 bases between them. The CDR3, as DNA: TGTGCCAGCAGTCTCCCCGGAGACAGTTACACTGAAGCTTTCTTT. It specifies CASSLPGDSYTEAFF.

The CDR3 DNA sequence: TGCGCCAGCAGCCAACCCGGGGGGGTCGGAACCGGGGAGCTGTTTTTT. It codes for CASSQPGGVGTGELFF. The V and J genes are TRBV4-3 and TRBJ2-2; 8 bases map to TRBD2. The CDR3 is 16 amino acids. With V trimmed by 2 bases and J by 5 bases, 7 bases remained unmatched. The germline gives CDR1 LGHNA, CDR2 YSLEER.

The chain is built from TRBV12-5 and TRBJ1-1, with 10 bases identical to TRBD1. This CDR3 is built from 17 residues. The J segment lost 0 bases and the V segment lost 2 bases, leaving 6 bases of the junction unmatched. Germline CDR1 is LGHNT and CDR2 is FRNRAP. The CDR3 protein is CASGLTGTGDMNTEAFF. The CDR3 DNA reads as TGTGCTAGTGGTTTGACCGGGACAGGGGACATGAACACTGAAGCTTTCTTT.

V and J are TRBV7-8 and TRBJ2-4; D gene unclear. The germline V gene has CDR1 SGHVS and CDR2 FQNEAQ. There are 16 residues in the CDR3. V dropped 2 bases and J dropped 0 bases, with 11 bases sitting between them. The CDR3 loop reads CASSLRGVLAKNIQYF. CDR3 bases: TGTGCCAGCAGCTTACGTGGGGTACTAGCCAAAAACATTCAGTACTTC.

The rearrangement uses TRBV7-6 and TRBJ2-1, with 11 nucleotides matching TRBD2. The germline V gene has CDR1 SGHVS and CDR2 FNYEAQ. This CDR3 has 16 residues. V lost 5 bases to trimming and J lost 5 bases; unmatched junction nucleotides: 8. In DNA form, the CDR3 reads TGTGCCAGCAGCCACCGACTAGCGGGGATTAACAATGAGCAGTTCTTC. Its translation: CASSHRLAGINNEQFF.

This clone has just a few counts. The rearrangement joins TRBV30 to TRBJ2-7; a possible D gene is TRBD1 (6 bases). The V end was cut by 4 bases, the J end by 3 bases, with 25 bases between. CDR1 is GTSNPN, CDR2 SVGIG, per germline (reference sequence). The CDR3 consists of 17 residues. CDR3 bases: TGTGCCTGGACGAGGGGCTGGTCCAGAGGGGGTGTCTACGAGCAGTACTTC. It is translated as CAWTRGWSRGGVYEQYF.

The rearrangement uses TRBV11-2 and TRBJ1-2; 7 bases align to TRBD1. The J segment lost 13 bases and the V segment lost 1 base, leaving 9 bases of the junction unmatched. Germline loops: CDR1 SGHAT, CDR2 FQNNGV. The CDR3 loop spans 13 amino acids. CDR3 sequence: CASSLVLGQVSTF. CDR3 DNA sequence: TGTGCCAGCAGCTTAGTTCTCGGACAGGTTTCCACCTTC.

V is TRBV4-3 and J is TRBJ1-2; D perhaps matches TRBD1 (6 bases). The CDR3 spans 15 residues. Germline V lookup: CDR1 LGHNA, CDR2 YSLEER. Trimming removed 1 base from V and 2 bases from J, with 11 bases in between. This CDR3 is CASSQGDRGNYGYTF. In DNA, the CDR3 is TGCGCCAGCAGCCAAGGAGATAGGGGGAACTATGGCTACACCTTC.

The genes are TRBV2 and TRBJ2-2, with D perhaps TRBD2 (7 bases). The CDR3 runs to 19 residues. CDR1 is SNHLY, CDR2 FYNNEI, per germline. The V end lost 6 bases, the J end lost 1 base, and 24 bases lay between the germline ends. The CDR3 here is CASSMGHLSGALNTGELFF. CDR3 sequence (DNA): TGTGCCAGCAGCATGGGACATCTGAGCGGGGCTCTGAACACCGGGGAGCTGTTTTTT.

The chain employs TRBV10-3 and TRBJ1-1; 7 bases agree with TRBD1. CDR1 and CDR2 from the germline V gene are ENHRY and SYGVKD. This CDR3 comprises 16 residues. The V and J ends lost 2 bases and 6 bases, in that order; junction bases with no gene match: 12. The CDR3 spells CAISESRAGGISEAFF. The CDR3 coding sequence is TGTGCCATCAGTGAGAGTCGGGCAGGGGGTATCTCTGAAGCTTTCTTT.

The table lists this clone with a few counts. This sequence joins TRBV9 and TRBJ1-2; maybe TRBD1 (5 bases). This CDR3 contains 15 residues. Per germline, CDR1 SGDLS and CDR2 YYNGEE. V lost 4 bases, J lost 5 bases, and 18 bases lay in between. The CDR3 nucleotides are TGTGCCAGCAGCTTCCCTGGAGGGGCAGGGTATGGCTACACCTTC. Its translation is CASSFPGGAGYGYTF.

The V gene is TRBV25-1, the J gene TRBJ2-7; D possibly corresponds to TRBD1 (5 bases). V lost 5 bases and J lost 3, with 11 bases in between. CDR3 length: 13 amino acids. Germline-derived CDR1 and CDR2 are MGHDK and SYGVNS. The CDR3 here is CASSPDSLYEQYF. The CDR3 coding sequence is TGTGCCAGCAGTCCAGACAGCCTCTACGAGCAGTACTTC.